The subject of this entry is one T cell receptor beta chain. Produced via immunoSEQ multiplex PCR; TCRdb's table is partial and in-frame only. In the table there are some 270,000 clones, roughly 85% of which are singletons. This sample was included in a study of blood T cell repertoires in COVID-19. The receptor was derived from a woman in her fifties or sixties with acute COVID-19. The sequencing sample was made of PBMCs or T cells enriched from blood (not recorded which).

CDR3 region: CASRKKTGGPGNTIYF. The CDR3 DNA sequence: TGTGCCAGCCGGAAAAAGACAGGGGGACCTGGAAACACCATATATTTT. V and J are TRBV13 and TRBJ1-3; 9 positions match TRBD1. The CDR3 consists of 16 residues. V lost 8 bases and J lost 2; bases outside the gene matches: 10. The germline gives CDR1 PRHDT, CDR2 FYEKMQ (reference sequence).